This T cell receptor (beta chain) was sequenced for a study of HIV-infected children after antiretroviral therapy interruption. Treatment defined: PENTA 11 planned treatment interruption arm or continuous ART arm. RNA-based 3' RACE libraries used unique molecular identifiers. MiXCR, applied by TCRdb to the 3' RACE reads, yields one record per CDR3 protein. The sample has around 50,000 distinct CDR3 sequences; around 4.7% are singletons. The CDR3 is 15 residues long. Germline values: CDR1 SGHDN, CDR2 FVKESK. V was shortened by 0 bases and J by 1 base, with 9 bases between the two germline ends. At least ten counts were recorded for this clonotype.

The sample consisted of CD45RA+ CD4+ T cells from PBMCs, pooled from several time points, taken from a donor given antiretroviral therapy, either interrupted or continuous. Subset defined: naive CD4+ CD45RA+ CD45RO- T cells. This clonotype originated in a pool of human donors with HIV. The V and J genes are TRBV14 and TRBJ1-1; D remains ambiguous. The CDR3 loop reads CASSQDRPSNTEAFF. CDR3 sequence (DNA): TGTGCCAGCAGCCAAGATCGACCATCGAACACTGAAGCTTTCTTT.